This T cell receptor beta chain is drawn from a study of a mutant IDH1 vaccine in newly diagnosed glioma. In the study overall: Onset of vaccination occurred 4-6 weeks following radiotherapy alone, or with temozolomide cycles. Sex among treated patients split about 60% male, about 40% female; mean age was roughly 40 years. Study-wide findings and caveats: Whatever changes occurred in top peripheral T cell clonotypes seemed unrelated to pseudoprogression.

Remarks on this clone: What it recognizes is unknown.

Time point noted: week 23, last vaccination. The content of each vaccine dose was 300 ug of mutant IDH1 20-mer peptide, and topical imiquimod accompanied it. Each of the donors came in with new WHO grade 3 or 4 astrocytomas that were IDH1-mutant and ATRX-lost. Sequencing used immunoSEQ multiplex PCR; TCRdb keeps in-frame clones, though not all of them. The sample records about 77,000 clones, approximately 85% being singletons. The germline gives CDR1 SNHLY, CDR2 FYNNEI. The CDR3 spans 15 residues. V dropped 6 bases and J dropped 4 bases, with 18 bases sitting between them. The TCR was taken from a woman aged 45-65 years with glioma. V usage is TRBV2 and J usage is TRBJ1-1; a weak D match, TRBD1 (5 bases). The starting material was PBMCs, obtained from a glioma patient whose treatment included an IDH1 peptide vaccine. The DNA for the CDR3 is TGTGCCAGCAGCTTCCTAGGGGTCAAGGGCACTGAAGCTTTCTTT. Amino acid sequence: CASSFLGVKGTEAFF.